The rows below give T cell receptor beta chains drawn from one sample of a study of cytotoxic CD8 clonotypes in ibrutinib-treated CLL. Clones were sequenced by immunoSEQ multiplex PCR, and TCRdb holds only the in-frame ones, with some missing. The sample has some 300,000 clones, around four fifths seen once. The sample was PBMCs, taken before ibrutinib treatment. These receptors originate from a human donor with chronic lymphocytic leukemia. Each CDR3 is given with its conserved first and last residue.

V gene | CDR3 protein
TRBV18 | CASSPSGRDYGYTF
TRBV28 | CASSLSGAAVYNEQFF
TRBV25-1 | CASSGQTSGSNFYEQYF
TRBV9 | CASSVATTGWWREATGELFF
TRBV7-2 | CASSLGGHAGDTQYF
TRBV2 | CASIGTGWTEAFF
TRBV5-8 | CASSRGLGYTF
TRBV30 | CACSGTVNEKLFF
TRBV9 | CASSLSSGTPNTDTQYF
TRBV10-3 | CAISKNVVGTGNQPQHF
TRBV27 | CASRVDSPSYNEQFF
TRBV5-4 | CASSRTVTNTEAFF
TRBV7-9 | CASSLGLGGTNTEAFF
TRBV5-6 | CASSFVPKTISHEQYF
TRBV27 | CASSLSYTRSYEQYF
TRBV9 | CASNQGGTKNIQYF
TRBV7-2 | CASSFLAQGANTGELFF
TRBV29-1 | CSVATGDHYEQYF
TRBV19 | CASSMGETQYF
TRBV5-1 | CASSEPSTDTQYF
TRBV18 | CASSGQGANTEAFF
TRBV9 | CASSTKGARSGNTIYF
TRBV5-6 | CASSLGLAGQETQYF
TRBV7-9 | CASSFNLASSGWADTQYF
TRBV5-1 | CASSPLGLAGDNEQFF
TRBV7-2 | CASSLRLANTGELFF
TRBV7-9 | CASSAPRQNQETQYF
TRBV7-2 | CASSFLLAGGYEQYF
TRBV30 | CAWAFGADSYEQYF
TRBV6-1 | CASRRGLAVTGELFF
TRBV7-8 | CASRSGTSGRLTLDEQYF
TRBV15 | CATSRDERASGRKETQYF
TRBV7-9 | CASSKQGYEQYF
TRBV30 | CAWSVRGRDYQPQHF
TRBV6-5 | CASRPRNTEAFF
TRBV5-8 | CASSLLRLASYEQYF
TRBV4-3 | CASSRTRTGITHEQYF
TRBV11-2 | CASSLYAGAYEQYF
TRBV7-6 | CASSLAYRGSKNEQFF